The 15 T cell receptor beta chains in this list originate from one sample, sequenced in a study of long-term antiretroviral therapy in people with HIV. Sequencing used immunoSEQ v3.0 at survey level. This table comes from immunoSEQ multiplex PCR, and its TCRdb copy is limited to in-frame clones, with some not included. The sample carries approximately 26,000 clones, 82% recorded once. The material sequenced was unsorted PBMCs, taken 2.9 years after starting antiretroviral therapy. The receptors derive from a man between 50 and 59 years old with HIV.

The chain joins TRBV2 to TRBJ1-1; D unresolved. Looked up from germline, CDR1 is SNHLY and CDR2 is FYNNEI. Trimming removed 7 bases from V and 3 bases from J, with 12 bases in between. The CDR3 spans 13 residues. CDR3 amino acids: CASNDNRDTEAFF. The DNA for the CDR3 is TGTGCCAGCAACGATAATAGGGACACTGAAGCTTTCTTT.

The chain is built from TRBV6-7 and TRBJ1-6; D ambiguous. TRBV6-7 is recorded as an ORF, its role being uncertain. This CDR3 has 20 amino acids. Trimming stripped 0 bases from V and 0 bases from J, with 18 bases between. CDR3 bases: TGTGCCAGCAGTTACTCGGGTCACGGACTCTGCACCTCCTATAATTCACCCCTCCACTTT. Amino acid sequence: CASSYSGHGLCTSYNSPLHF.

This clone showed up just once. V usage is TRBV4-3 and J usage is TRBJ2-3; the D gene is possibly TRBD2 (6 bases). This CDR3 spans 14 amino acids. CDR1 LGHNA and CDR2 YSLEER come from the germline V gene. The V end was cut by 6 bases, the J end by 3 bases, with 13 bases between. The CDR3 here is CASSVNRGTDTQYF. CDR3 sequence (DNA): TGCGCCAGCAGTGTCAACCGGGGGACAGATACGCAGTATTTT.

This sequence joins TRBV19 and TRBJ2-2, with D perhaps TRBD2 (7 bases). V gave up 0 bases and J gave up 6 bases, with 29 bases separating them. The germline gives CDR1 LNHDA, CDR2 SQIVND (reference sequence). The CDR3 extends over 21 amino acids. For the CDR3, the DNA is TGTGCCAGTAGTATAGAACGCTGGACCGGGGGGCCCGGCGTTAAGTCCGGGGAGCTGTTTTTT. Translated, it gives CASSIERWTGGPGVKSGELFF.

The rearrangement links TRBV5-1 to TRBJ2-7, with TRBD1 matching over 7 bases. Germline lookup yields CDR1 SGHRS and CDR2 YFSETQ. This CDR3 is built from 14 residues. V trimming: 9 bases; J trimming: 2 bases; junction bases outside the gene matches: 11. CDR3 DNA sequence: TGCGCCACATCAGAGGGACAGAATACCTACGAGCAGTACTTC. Translation gives CATSEGQNTYEQYF.

A single count supports this clone. The chain links TRBV28 to TRBJ1-1; D not certain. CDR3 length equals 14 residues. Germline V lookup: CDR1 MDHEN, CDR2 SYDVKM. The ends were cut back, 7 bases at V and 6 bases at J, with 18 bases in the middle. The CDR3 sequence is CASTPLEGWAEAFF. The CDR3 DNA reads as TGTGCCAGCACTCCCTTAGAGGGCTGGGCTGAAGCTTTCTTT.

The chain is built from TRBV7-2 and TRBJ2-1; TRBD1 matches 7 bases. Germline V gives CDR1 SGHTA, CDR2 FQGNSA. After removal of 1 base from V and 4 bases from J, the junction contained 7 bases not matched to a gene. CDR3 length equals 16 residues. In DNA, the CDR3 is TGTGCCAGCAGCTTAGGATCACAGGGGATGTACAATGAGCAGTTCTTC. Amino acids: CASSLGSQGMYNEQFF. Full variable domain (missing parts from reference TRBV7-2 and TRBJ2-1): GAGVSQSPSNKVTEKGKDVELRCDPISGHTALYWYRQSLGQGLEFLIYFQGNSAPDKSGLPSDRFSAERTGGSVSTLTIQRTQQEDSAVYLCASSLGSQGMYNEQFFGPGTRLTVL.

The genes are TRBV2 and TRBJ2-5, with 8 bases lining up with TRBD1. Losses at the gene ends were 4 bases for V and 5 bases for J; bases not matched to a gene: 6. CDR3 length: 14 residues. CDR1 is SNHLY, CDR2 FYNNEI, per germline. The chain's CDR3 is CASSVQGAVETQYF. As DNA, the CDR3 is TGTGCCAGCAGTGTTCAGGGGGCGGTTGAGACCCAGTACTTC.

The chain is built from TRBV9 and TRBJ1-6, with TRBD1 matching over 7 bases. CDR1 and CDR2 (germline): SGDLS, YYNGEE. CDR3 length equals 16 residues. V gave up 2 bases and J gave up 6 bases; unmatched junction bases: 8. CDR3 nucleotides: TGTGCCAGCAGCGTTAGTTACAGGGGCAGTAATTCACCCCTCCACTTT. It translates to CASSVSYRGSNSPLHF.

This chain links TRBV7-2 with TRBJ1-6; D not certain. There are 13 residues in the CDR3. CDR1 is SGHTA, CDR2 FQGNSA, per germline. V dropped 5 bases and J dropped 11 bases, with 13 bases sitting between them. CDR3 amino acids: CASSHDRKPPLHF. The CDR3 DNA reads TGTGCCAGCAGCCACGACCGAAAGCCACCCCTCCACTTT.

This clone was observed a handful of times. V is TRBV5-1 and J is TRBJ1-2; TRBD1 is a possible D gene (6 bases). Trimming removed 1 base at V and 7 bases at J, with 11 bases between. CDR3 length: 13 amino acids. Germline lookup yields CDR1 SGHRS and CDR2 YFSETQ. The CDR3 reads CASSLKGEGGYTF. The CDR3 DNA follows: TGCGCCAGCAGCTTGAAGGGGGAAGGTGGCTACACCTTC.

The rearrangement uses TRBV6-1 and TRBJ2-3; 7 positions agree with TRBD1. V shed 4 bases and J 6 bases; nucleotides not matched to a gene: 10. This CDR3 has 15 amino acids. Germline V lookup: CDR1 MNHNS, CDR2 SASEGT. The CDR3 bases are TGTGCCAGCAGTGGGGCCGGACAGGAGGCCGATACGCAGTATTTT. Encoded protein: CASSGAGQEADTQYF.

A remark on this clone: This same CDR3 is encoded by further DNA sequences in the sample. The chain links TRBV4-3 to TRBJ2-6; D is uncertain. Trimming pared 0 bases from V and 0 bases from J, leaving 9 bases between. The CDR3 totals 17 residues. The germline CDR1 and CDR2 sequences are LGHNA and YSLEER. In nucleotides, the CDR3 is TGCGCCAGCAGCCAAGATCTAGTCAGCTCTGGGGCCAACGTCCTGACTTTC. Its translation: CASSQDLVSSGANVLTF.

This clone was seen a handful of times. The chain links TRBV7-2 to TRBJ2-1, with D perhaps being TRBD1 or TRBD2 (5 bases each). Per the germline V gene, CDR1 is SGHTA and CDR2 is FQGNSA. The germline V and J ends were trimmed by 2 bases and 3 bases, with 17 bases remaining between them. The CDR3 sequence is 17 residues long. This chain's CDR3 is CASSLRDAQAGYNEQFF. Here the CDR3 DNA reads TGTGCCAGCAGCTTAAGGGACGCCCAGGCCGGCTACAATGAGCAGTTCTTC.

The chain employs TRBV19 and TRBJ2-5; 7 nucleotides match TRBD2. Germline V lookup: CDR1 LNHDA, CDR2 SQIVND (reference sequence). The CDR3 contains 14 residues. With 6 bases clipped from V and 3 bases from J, the junction kept 7 bases outside the gene matches. The CDR3, as DNA: TGTGCCAGTAGGCCCCCTGGGGGGGAAGAGACCCAGTACTTC. As protein: CASRPPGGEETQYF.